This entry lists 17 T cell receptor beta chains sequenced from one sample in a study of blood T cell repertoires in COVID-19. Method: immunoSEQ multiplex PCR; TCRdb's copy keeps in-frame clones and lacks some. The repertoire holds around 230,000 clones, with 86% as singletons. Material for sequencing was peripheral blood. The receptors derive from a man in his fifties or sixties with COVID-19, enrolled during active disease.

The chain joins TRBV5-6 to TRBJ2-7; no reliable D call. This CDR3 spans 14 amino acids. CDR1 and CDR2 from the germline V gene are SGHDT and YYEEEE. The ends were cut back, 4 bases at V and 4 bases at J, with 15 bases in the middle. Here the CDR3 DNA reads TGTGCCAGCAGCCCCCGTCCAGCCGGGTACGAGCAGTACTTC. Translated, it gives CASSPRPAGYEQYF.

CDR3 coding DNA: TGTGCCAGCAGTCCTCACCGTGGGTCCAGGGGTATTGAAAAACTGTTTTTT. Its translation: CASSPHRGSRGIEKLFF. This sequence joins TRBV27 and TRBJ1-4, with TRBD1 as a possible D gene (6 bases). The germline V gene has CDR1 MNHEY and CDR2 SMNVEV (reference sequence). This CDR3 has 17 residues. Trimming took off 5 bases at V and 7 bases at J, with 23 bases between the two ends.

V gene TRBV4-1 combines with J gene TRBJ2-3, with 12 bases matching TRBD2. This CDR3 region has 17 residues. The junction had 8 bases not matched to a gene; V was cut back by 1 base and J by 6 bases. Looked up from germline, CDR1 is MGHRA and CDR2 is YSYEKL. The CDR3 region is CASSQGSSGRAGDTQYF. The DNA of the CDR3 is TGCGCCAGCAGCCAAGGCTCTAGCGGGAGGGCGGGGGATACGCAGTATTTT.

In this sample, this clone turned up once. The CDR3 DNA follows: TGTGCCAGCACCCCTACCCCGCGGAATTACTATGGCTACACCTTC. It is translated as CASTPTPRNYYGYTF. The rearrangement uses TRBV28 and TRBJ1-2; D is undetermined. This CDR3 has 15 residues. The V end lost 7 bases, the J end lost 3 bases, and 18 bases lay between the germline ends. CDR1 and CDR2 (germline): MDHEN, SYDVKM.

This clone has just a few counts. The chain couples TRBV3-1 (or the pseudogene TRBV3-2) to TRBJ1-6; D is perhaps TRBD1 (6 bases). This CDR3 has 14 residues. CDR1 is LGHDT and CDR2 is YNNKEL in the germline V gene (reference sequence). The V and J ends lost 6 bases and 7 bases respectively, with 13 bases between them. CDR3 in amino acids: CASRLQGANSPLHF. The CDR3 DNA reads as TGTGCCAGCAGGCTACAGGGTGCCAATTCACCCCTCCACTTT.

The chain has TRBV10-3 and TRBJ2-1; 9 bases are shared with TRBD1. V lost 3 bases, J lost 4 bases, and 13 bases stayed unmatched. The CDR3 covers 18 residues. CDR1 ENHRY and CDR2 SYGVKD come from the germline V gene. Here the CDR3 DNA reads TGTGCCATCAGTGACCCACTCCTGGGGACAGGGATTTACAATGAGCAGTTCTTC. Its protein product is CAISDPLLGTGIYNEQFF.

The CDR3 bases are TGTGCCAGCAGTTCGTGGGGACAGGGGGTCCCGTCGTCCAATCAGCCCCAGCATTTT. Residues: CASSSWGQGVPSSNQPQHF. The genes are TRBV28 and TRBJ1-5, with 11 bases matching TRBD1. Unmatched junction bases numbered 14, after V lost 4 bases and J lost 3 bases. In germline, CDR1 is MDHEN, CDR2 SYDVKM. This CDR3 is built from 19 residues. The full variable domain, completed using reference TRBV28 and TRBJ1-5, is DVKVTQSSRYLVKRTGEKVFLECVQDMDHENMFWYRQDPGLGLRLIYFSYDVKMKEKGDIPEGYSVSREKKERFSLILESASTNQTSMYLCASSSWGQGVPSSNQPQHFGDGTRLSIL.

The chain joins TRBV7-2 to TRBJ1-2; no clear D. CDR1 SGHTA and CDR2 FQGNSA come from the germline V gene. This CDR3 is 15 amino acids long. The V and J ends lost 1 base and 3 bases respectively, with 12 bases between them. CDR3: CASSLENSHYYGYTF. The CDR3 DNA is TGTGCCAGCAGCTTAGAAAACAGCCATTACTATGGCTACACCTTC.

In this sample, this clone turned up a few times. This CDR3 reads CASSTRTGRDEQYF. CDR3 nucleotides: TGTGCCAGCAGTACTAGGACAGGACGCGACGAGCAGTACTTC. The chain employs TRBV6-2 or TRBV6-3 and TRBJ2-7; 7 nucleotides agree with TRBD1. After removal of 5 bases from V and 5 bases from J, the junction contained 9 bases not matched to a gene. This CDR3 contains 14 residues. Germline CDR1 is MNHEY and CDR2 is SVGEGT.

This sequence joins TRBV9 and TRBJ2-7; TRBD2 aligns across 10 bases. This CDR3 is 16 amino acids long. The germline V gene encodes CDR1 SGDLS and CDR2 YYNGEE. Trimming took 4 bases from V and 2 from J; bases not matched to a gene: 9. CDR3 bases: TGTGCCAGCAGCCCCACAATAGCGGGGGGTACCTACGAGCAGTACTTC. This translates into CASSPTIAGGTYEQYF.

This chain connects TRBV5-1 to TRBJ2-5; TRBD2 might be the D (7 bases). Germline CDR1 reads SGHRS; CDR2 reads YFSETQ. CDR3 length equals 15 residues. V lost 0 bases, J lost 1 base, and 10 bases lay in between. The CDR3 protein is CASSLVAGAQETQYF. The CDR3 DNA reads TGCGCCAGCAGCTTGGTGGCGGGGGCCCAAGAGACCCAGTACTTC.

The sample holds a few counts of this clone. The chain links TRBV7-2 to TRBJ2-3, with D possibly matching TRBD1 (5 bases). V was pared by 1 base and J by 4 bases, with 12 bases between. The germline V gene has CDR1 SGHTA and CDR2 FQGNSA. This CDR3 comprises 15 residues. CDR3 in DNA: TGTGCCAGCAGCTTAGAAGGGGCCGCGGCAGATACGCAGTATTTT. This translates into CASSLEGAAADTQYF.

This clone was recorded only once. The chain is built from TRBV2 and TRBJ1-6; 7 nucleotides align to TRBD1. CDR3 length: 14 amino acids. V gave up 6 bases and J gave up 9 bases; unmatched junction bases: 8. In germline, CDR1 is SNHLY, CDR2 FYNNEI. This chain's CDR3 is CASRFDRAGSPLHF. CDR3 coding DNA: TGTGCCAGCAGATTTGACAGGGCGGGTTCACCCCTCCACTTT. The full variable domain, completed using reference TRBV2 and TRBJ1-6, is EPEVTQTPSHQVTQMGQEVILRCVPISNHLYFYWYRQILGQKVEFLVSFYNNEISEKSEIFDDQFSVERPDGSNFTLKIRSTKLEDSAMYFCASRFDRAGSPLHFGNGTRLTVT.

The chain has TRBV7-9 and TRBJ2-7; 10 nucleotides line up with TRBD1. V lost 5 bases, J lost 4 bases, and 11 bases stayed unmatched. This CDR3 region has 16 residues. Germline CDR1 SEHNR, CDR2 FQNEAQ (reference sequence). The chain's CDR3 is CASSQSRDRGWYEQYF. DNA for the CDR3: TGTGCCAGCAGCCAGTCCCGGGACAGGGGTTGGTACGAGCAGTACTTC.

The J gene is TRBJ2-3, the V gene TRBV5-4, with 16 bases matching TRBD2. Trimming cost V 2 bases and J 3 bases; bases outside gene matches: 9. CDR1 is SGHNT and CDR2 is YYREEE in the germline V gene (reference sequence). This CDR3 region has 19 residues. CDR3 protein: CASSFEGGTSGGATDTQYF. The CDR3 DNA reads TGTGCCAGCAGCTTCGAGGGAGGGACTAGCGGGGGGGCGACAGATACGCAGTATTTT.

V is TRBV7-8 and J is TRBJ1-6; 8 bases agree with TRBD1. The CDR3 extends over 17 amino acids. CDR1 and CDR2 (germline): SGHVS, FQNEAQ. Unmatched junction bases numbered 8, after V lost 4 bases and J lost 3 bases. DNA of the CDR3: TGTGCCAGCAGCTCCGACGACAGGGGAGGCTATAATTCACCCCTCCACTTT. Translating it yields CASSSDDRGGYNSPLHF. Full variable domain (remainder filled in from reference TRBV7-8 and TRBJ1-6): GAGVSQSPRYKVAKRGQDVALRCDPISGHVSLFWYQQALGQGPEFLTYFQNEAQLDKSGLPSDRFFAERPEGSVSTLKIQRTQQEDSAVYLCASSSDDRGGYNSPLHFGNGTRLTVT.

In DNA, the CDR3 is TGTGCCAGCAGCCGCGCCTCGACAGGGACAGCCTCCTACGAGCAGTACTTC. The encoded protein is CASSRASTGTASYEQYF. The rearrangement uses TRBV7-6 and TRBJ2-7; 7 nucleotides agree with TRBD1. The CDR3 is made up of 17 amino acids. V gave up 5 bases and J gave up 0 bases; unmatched junction bases: 13. Germline V gives CDR1 SGHVS, CDR2 FNYEAQ.